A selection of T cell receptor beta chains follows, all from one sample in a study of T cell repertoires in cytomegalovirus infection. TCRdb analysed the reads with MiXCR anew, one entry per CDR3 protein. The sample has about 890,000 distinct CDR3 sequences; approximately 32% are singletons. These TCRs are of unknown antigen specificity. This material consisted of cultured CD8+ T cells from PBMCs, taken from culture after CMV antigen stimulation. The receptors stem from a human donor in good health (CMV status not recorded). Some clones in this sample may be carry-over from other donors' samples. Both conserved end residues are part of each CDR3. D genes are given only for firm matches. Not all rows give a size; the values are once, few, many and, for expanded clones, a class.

cdr3_nt: TGTGCCAGCAGACAGGGCTACGAGCAGTACTTC
cdr3_aa: CASRQGYEQYF
v_call: TRBV6-1
j_call: TRBJ2-7
d_call: NA
clone_size: few

cdr3_nt: TGTGCCAGCACCTGGCAGGGCTTCAATGAGCAGTTCTTC
cdr3_aa: CASTWQGFNEQFF
v_call: TRBV27
j_call: TRBJ2-1
d_call: NA
clone_size: NA

cdr3_nt: TGTGCCAGCAGCCAAACGGACGCGGTTATGAACACTGAAGCTTTCTTT
cdr3_aa: CASSQTDAVMNTEAFF
v_call: TRBV5-6
j_call: TRBJ1-1
d_call: NA
clone_size: NA

cdr3_nt: TGTGCCAGCAGCTTAGACGGTTCTCAGCCCCAGCATTTT
cdr3_aa: CASSLDGSQPQHF
v_call: TRBV7-6
j_call: TRBJ1-5
d_call: NA
clone_size: few

cdr3_nt: TGTGCCAGCAGCTGGGTAGCTCAGTACACAGATACGCAGTATTTT
cdr3_aa: CASSWVAQYTDTQYF
v_call: TRBV7-2
j_call: TRBJ2-3
d_call: NA
clone_size: many

cdr3_nt: TGTGCCAGCAAATATGGAGGACGCTACAATGAGCAGTTCTTC
cdr3_aa: CASKYGGRYNEQFF
v_call: TRBV7-2
j_call: TRBJ2-1
d_call: NA
clone_size: NA

cdr3_nt: TGCACCAGCAGCACGACCGGGACGCCAGATTTTGGGGAGCTGTTTTTT
cdr3_aa: CTSSTTGTPDFGELFF
v_call: TRBV5-1
j_call: TRBJ2-2
d_call: NA
clone_size: NA

cdr3_nt: TGCAGCGTTGAAGTACGACGGGAAGACAGGGGGCGCGGAAACACCATATATTTT
cdr3_aa: CSVEVRREDRGRGNTIYF
v_call: TRBV29-1
j_call: TRBJ1-3
d_call: TRBD1
clone_size: few

cdr3_nt: TGTGCCAGCAATGGGGGGGAAGAGACCCAGTACTTC
cdr3_aa: CASNGGEETQYF
v_call: TRBV7-8
j_call: TRBJ2-5
d_call: TRBD2
clone_size: many

cdr3_nt: TGTGCCAGCAGTTTATCGTTCGGGAGCAATCAGCCCCAGCATTTT
cdr3_aa: CASSLSFGSNQPQHF
v_call: TRBV27
j_call: TRBJ1-5
d_call: NA
clone_size: NA

cdr3_nt: TGCGCCAGCAGCGAGGAGACGGACCCTTATAATTCACCCCTCCACTTT
cdr3_aa: CASSEETDPYNSPLHF
v_call: TRBV5-1
j_call: TRBJ1-6
d_call: NA
clone_size: few

cdr3_nt: TGTGCCAGCAGCTTGGCCCACAGGAGGACAGGGGACACCGGGGAGCTGTTTTTT
cdr3_aa: CASSLAHRRTGDTGELFF
v_call: TRBV5-5
j_call: TRBJ2-2
d_call: TRBD1
clone_size: few

cdr3_nt: TGCAGTGCTAGGGCCGACAGTCCAGGATCCTATAATTCACCCCTCCACTTT
cdr3_aa: CSARADSPGSYNSPLHF
v_call: TRBV20-1
j_call: TRBJ1-6
d_call: NA
clone_size: once

cdr3_nt: TGCAGTGCCAGAAGTCTCGGGAGCACCGGGGAGCTGTTTTTT
cdr3_aa: CSARSLGSTGELFF
v_call: TRBV20-1
j_call: TRBJ2-2
d_call: NA
clone_size: NA

cdr3_nt: TGTGCCAGCAGATTATATGGGTCGAGCTCCTACAATGAGCAGTTCTTC
cdr3_aa: CASRLYGSSSYNEQFF
v_call: TRBV27
j_call: TRBJ2-1
d_call: NA
clone_size: NA

cdr3_nt: TGTGCCAGCTCACCCCCGGGACAGATCTACAATGAGCAGTTCTTC
cdr3_aa: CASSPPGQIYNEQFF
v_call: TRBV18
j_call: TRBJ2-1
d_call: TRBD1
clone_size: NA

cdr3_nt: TGTGCCAGCAGTGAAGCGGCGGGGGATGAGCAGTTCTTC
cdr3_aa: CASSEAAGDEQFF
v_call: TRBV6-1
j_call: TRBJ2-1
d_call: TRBD2
clone_size: NA

cdr3_nt: TGTGCCAGCAGCCGTTCCGCGGGCAGGGGGACCGGGGAGCTGTTTTTT
cdr3_aa: CASSRSAGRGTGELFF
v_call: TRBV7-6
j_call: TRBJ2-2
d_call: TRBD1
clone_size: many

cdr3_nt: TGTGCCAGCAGCTCCAGTAGTGGGACAGGGGAAGGACCCGGGGAGCTGTTTTTT
cdr3_aa: CASSSSSGTGEGPGELFF
v_call: TRBV7-4
j_call: TRBJ2-2
d_call: TRBD1
clone_size: few

cdr3_nt: TGTGCCAGCAGCCACAGCAGGACAGGAACCACTGAAGCTTTCTTT
cdr3_aa: CASSHSRTGTTEAFF
v_call: TRBV28
j_call: TRBJ1-1
d_call: TRBD1
clone_size: few

cdr3_nt: TGTGCCAGCAGTTTATCTTGGGGAACAAAAGCTTTCTTT
cdr3_aa: CASSLSWGTKAFF
v_call: TRBV27
j_call: TRBJ1-1
d_call: NA
clone_size: many

cdr3_nt: TGTGCCAGCTCCGCCGGGACAGCGAACACCGGGGAGCTGTTTTTT
cdr3_aa: CASSAGTANTGELFF
v_call: TRBV7-6
j_call: TRBJ2-2
d_call: TRBD1
clone_size: many

cdr3_nt: TGTGCCATCAGTGAGGAGCGGCTAGCGGTCTACAATGAGCAGTTCTTC
cdr3_aa: CAISEERLAVYNEQFF
v_call: TRBV10-3
j_call: TRBJ2-1
d_call: TRBD2
clone_size: few

cdr3_nt: TGTGCCAGCGGGAAGCCCCAGCATTTT
cdr3_aa: CASGKPQHF
v_call: TRBV6-8
j_call: TRBJ1-5
d_call: NA
clone_size: NA

cdr3_nt: TGTGCCAGCAAAGGACAAAGCAATCAGCCCCAGCATTTT
cdr3_aa: CASKGQSNQPQHF
v_call: TRBV6-1
j_call: TRBJ1-5
d_call: NA
clone_size: many

cdr3_nt: TGTGCCAGTAGTATCGGGGACGGCCTAATGAACACTGAAGCTTTCTTT
cdr3_aa: CASSIGDGLMNTEAFF
v_call: TRBV19
j_call: TRBJ1-1
d_call: NA
clone_size: NA

cdr3_nt: TGTGCCAGCAGCGTAAGGGACAGAGTGGACAATGAGCAGTTCTTC
cdr3_aa: CASSVRDRVDNEQFF
v_call: TRBV9
j_call: TRBJ2-1
d_call: TRBD1
clone_size: NA

cdr3_nt: TGTGCCAGCTCACCACCCCCACAGGGTAATCAGCCCCAGCATTTT
cdr3_aa: CASSPPPQGNQPQHF
v_call: TRBV18
j_call: TRBJ1-5
d_call: NA
clone_size: NA

cdr3_nt: TGTGCCAGCAGGCCTCGGGGGGTGAACACTGAAGCTTTCTTT
cdr3_aa: CASRPRGVNTEAFF
v_call: TRBV6-1
j_call: TRBJ1-1
d_call: NA
clone_size: NA

cdr3_nt: TGTGCCAGTAGGGAGGGGACAGGCCAATACGAGCAGTACTTC
cdr3_aa: CASREGTGQYEQYF
v_call: TRBV2
j_call: TRBJ2-7
d_call: NA
clone_size: NA

cdr3_nt: TGTGCCAGCTCACCGGGGCAGCGAACCACAGATACGCAGTATTTT
cdr3_aa: CASSPGQRTTDTQYF
v_call: TRBV18
j_call: TRBJ2-3
d_call: NA
clone_size: NA

cdr3_nt: TGCGCCAGCAGTGAGTGGCGGGGGGGTCACTATGGCTACACCTTC
cdr3_aa: CASSEWRGGHYGYTF
v_call: TRBV10-2
j_call: TRBJ1-2
d_call: NA
clone_size: NA

cdr3_nt: TGTGCCAGTAGTATGAGGGGCAATCAGCCCCAGCATTTT
cdr3_aa: CASSMRGNQPQHF
v_call: TRBV19
j_call: TRBJ1-5
d_call: NA
clone_size: NA

cdr3_nt: TGTGCCAGCAGCCAATGGAGGCAGGGGGCAGCGTACACTGAAGCTTTCTTT
cdr3_aa: CASSQWRQGAAYTEAFF
v_call: TRBV4-2
j_call: TRBJ1-1
d_call: TRBD1
clone_size: NA

cdr3_nt: TGTGCTACCGGCAGGGGGCCATACTACAATGAGCAGTTCTTC
cdr3_aa: CATGRGPYYNEQFF
v_call: TRBV12-5
j_call: TRBJ2-1
d_call: TRBD1
clone_size: NA

cdr3_nt: TGTGCCAGCAGACCTCTTGAGGGGAGCAATCAGCCCCAGCATTTT
cdr3_aa: CASRPLEGSNQPQHF
v_call: TRBV7-9
j_call: TRBJ1-5
d_call: NA
clone_size: NA

cdr3_nt: TGTGCCAGCAGCTTTAGCGGGGGGCCTCCAGAGACCCAGTACTTC
cdr3_aa: CASSFSGGPPETQYF
v_call: TRBV9
j_call: TRBJ2-5
d_call: TRBD2
clone_size: NA

cdr3_nt: TGTGCCAGCAGCGCAGGACAGTTTTCCAACGTCCTGACTTTC
cdr3_aa: CASSAGQFSNVLTF
v_call: TRBV9
j_call: TRBJ2-6
d_call: NA
clone_size: few

cdr3_nt: TGTGCCAGCAGTCCCCTTATTAGTCCCAATGAAGAACTGTTTTTT
cdr3_aa: CASSPLISPNEELFF
v_call: TRBV27
j_call: TRBJ1-4
d_call: NA
clone_size: NA

cdr3_nt: TGTGCCAGCAGCTTGGGGTCAGGAGCTGGGGGAGCTTTCTTT
cdr3_aa: CASSLGSGAGGAFF
v_call: TRBV5-4
j_call: TRBJ1-1
d_call: NA
clone_size: NA

cdr3_nt: TGTGCCACCGGGACTAGCGGGGGAAAAAATGCCGAGCAGTACTTC
cdr3_aa: CATGTSGGKNAEQYF
v_call: TRBV10-3
j_call: TRBJ2-7
d_call: TRBD2
clone_size: few